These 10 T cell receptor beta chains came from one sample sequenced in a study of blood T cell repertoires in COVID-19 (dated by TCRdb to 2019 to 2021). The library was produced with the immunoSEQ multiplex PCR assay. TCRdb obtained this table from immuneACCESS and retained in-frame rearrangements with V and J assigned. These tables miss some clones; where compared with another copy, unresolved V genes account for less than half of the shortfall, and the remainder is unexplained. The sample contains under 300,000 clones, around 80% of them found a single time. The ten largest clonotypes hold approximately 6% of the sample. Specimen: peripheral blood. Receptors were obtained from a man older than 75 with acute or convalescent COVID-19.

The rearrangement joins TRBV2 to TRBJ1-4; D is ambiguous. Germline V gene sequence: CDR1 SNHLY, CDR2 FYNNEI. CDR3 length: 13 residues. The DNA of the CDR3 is TGTGCGACTACCGGCGCGGCAAGAGAAAAACTGTTTTTT. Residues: CATTGAAREKLFF.

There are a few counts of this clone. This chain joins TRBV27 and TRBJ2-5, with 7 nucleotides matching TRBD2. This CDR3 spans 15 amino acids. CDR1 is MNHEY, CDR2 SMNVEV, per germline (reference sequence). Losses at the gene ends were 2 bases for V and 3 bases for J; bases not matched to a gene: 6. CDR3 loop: CASSLRGRGEETQYF. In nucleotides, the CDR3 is TGTGCCAGCAGTTTAAGGGGACGGGGGGAAGAGACCCAGTACTTC.

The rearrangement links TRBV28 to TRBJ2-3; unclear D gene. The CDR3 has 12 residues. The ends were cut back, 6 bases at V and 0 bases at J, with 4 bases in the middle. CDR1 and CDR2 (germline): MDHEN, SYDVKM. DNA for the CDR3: TGTGCCAGCAGAACTAGCACAGATACGCAGTATTTT. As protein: CASRTSTDTQYF.

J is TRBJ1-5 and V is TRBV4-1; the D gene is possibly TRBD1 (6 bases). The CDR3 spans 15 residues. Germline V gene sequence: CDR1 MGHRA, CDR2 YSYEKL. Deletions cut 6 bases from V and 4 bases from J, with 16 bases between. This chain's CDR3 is CASSGGPMTNQPQHF. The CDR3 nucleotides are TGCGCCAGCAGTGGGGGCCCAATGACTAATCAGCCCCAGCATTTT.

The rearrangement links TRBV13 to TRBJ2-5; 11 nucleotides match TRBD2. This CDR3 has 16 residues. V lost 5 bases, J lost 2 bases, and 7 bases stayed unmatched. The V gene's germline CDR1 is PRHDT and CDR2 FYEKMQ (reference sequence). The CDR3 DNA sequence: TGTGCCAGCAGCCCTCCGGGACTAGCGGAACAAGAGACCCAGTACTTC. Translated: CASSPPGLAEQETQYF. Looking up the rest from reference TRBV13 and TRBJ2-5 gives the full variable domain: AAGVIQSPRHLIKEKRETATLKCYPIPRHDTVYWYQQGPGQDPQFLISFYEKMQSDKGSIPDRFSAQQFSDYHSELNMSSLELGDSALYFCASSPPGLAEQETQYFGPGTRLLVL.

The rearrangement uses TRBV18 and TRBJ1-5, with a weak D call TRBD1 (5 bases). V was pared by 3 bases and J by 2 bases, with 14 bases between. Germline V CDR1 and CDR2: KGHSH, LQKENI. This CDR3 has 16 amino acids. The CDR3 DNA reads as TGTGCCAGCTCACCGATGAACACGGGGGGCAATCAGCCCCAGCATTTT. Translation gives CASSPMNTGGNQPQHF. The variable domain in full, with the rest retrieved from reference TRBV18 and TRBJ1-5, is NAGVMQNPRHLVRRRGQEARLRCSPMKGHSHVYWYRQLPEEGLKFMVYLQKENIIDESGMPKERFSAEFPKEGPSILRIQQVVRGDSAAYFCASSPMNTGGNQPQHFGDGTRLSIL.

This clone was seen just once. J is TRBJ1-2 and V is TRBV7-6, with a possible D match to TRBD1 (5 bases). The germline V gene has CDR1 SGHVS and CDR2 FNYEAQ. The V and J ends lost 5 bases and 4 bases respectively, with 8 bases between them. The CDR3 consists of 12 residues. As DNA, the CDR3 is TGTGCCAGCAGCCTAGACAGCTATGGCTACACCTTC. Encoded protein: CASSLDSYGYTF. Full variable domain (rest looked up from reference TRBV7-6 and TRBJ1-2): GAGVSQSPRYKVTKRGQDVALRCDPISGHVSLYWYRQALGQGPEFLTYFNYEAQQDKSGLPNDRFSAERPEGSISTLTIQRTEQRDSAMYRCASSLDSYGYTFGSGTRLTVV.

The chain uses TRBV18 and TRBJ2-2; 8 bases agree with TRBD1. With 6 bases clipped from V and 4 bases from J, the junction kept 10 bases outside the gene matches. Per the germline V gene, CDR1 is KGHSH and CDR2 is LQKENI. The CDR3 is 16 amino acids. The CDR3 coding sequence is TGTGCCAGCTCGGATACCGGGACAGGCATCACCGGGGAGCTGTTTTTT. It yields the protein CASSDTGTGITGELFF. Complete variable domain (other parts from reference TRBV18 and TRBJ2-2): NAGVMQNPRHLVRRRGQEARLRCSPMKGHSHVYWYRQLPEEGLKFMVYLQKENIIDESGMPKERFSAEFPKEGPSILRIQQVVRGDSAAYFCASSDTGTGITGELFFGEGSRLTVL.

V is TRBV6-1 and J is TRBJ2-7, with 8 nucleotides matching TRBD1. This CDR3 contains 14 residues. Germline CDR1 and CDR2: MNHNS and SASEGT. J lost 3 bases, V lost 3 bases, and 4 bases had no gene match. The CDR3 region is CASSDGQGVYEQYF. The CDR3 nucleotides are TGTGCCAGCAGTGACGGACAGGGCGTCTACGAGCAGTACTTC.

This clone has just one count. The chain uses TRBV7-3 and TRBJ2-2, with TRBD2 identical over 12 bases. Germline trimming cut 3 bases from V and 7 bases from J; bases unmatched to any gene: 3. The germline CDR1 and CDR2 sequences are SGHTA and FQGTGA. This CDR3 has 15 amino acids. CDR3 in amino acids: CASSLTSGSVGELFF. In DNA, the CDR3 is TGTGCCAGCAGCTTGACTAGCGGGAGTGTCGGGGAGCTGTTTTTT.